The 23 T cell receptor beta chains given below trace back to one sample, sequenced in a study of glioma-infiltrating T cells. TCR alpha and beta CDR3 regions were amplified from RNA using iRepertoire nested multiplex PCR. TCRdb independently ran MiXCR on the multiplex PCR reads; one entry per CDR3 protein. The table records approximately 93,000 distinct CDR3 sequences, around 37% of them present only once. Material for sequencing was glioma tissue, nonneoplastic brain tissue, or PBMCs (not recorded which). These receptors were obtained from a human donor with low-grade glioma or glioblastoma, undergoing nonglioma brain surgery, or in good health (not recorded which).

A remark on this clonotype: A read error may be the cause here, since a much bigger clone is one base away. The V and J genes are TRBV5-1 and TRBJ2-1; 11 bases are a match to TRBD2. From germline, CDR1 is SGHRS and CDR2 YFSETQ. The length of the CDR3 is 15 residues. With V trimmed by 6 bases and J by 3 bases, 5 bases remained unmatched. This CDR3 is CASTSSGGDYNEQFF. DNA of the CDR3: TGCGCCAGCACCAGTAGCGGGGGGGACTACAATGAGCAGTTCTTC.

Comments on this clonotype: Compared with germline, one end of the junction differs, possibly owing to a read error. The chain is built from TRBV30 and TRBJ2-1; D is unclear. Germline CDR1 GTSNPN, CDR2 SVGIG (reference sequence). This CDR3 contains 12 residues. The CDR3: CACSVFGNEQFF. Written as DNA, the CDR3 is TGTGCCTGTAGTGTATTTGGCAATGAGCAGTTCTTC. The full variable domain, completed using reference TRBV30 and TRBJ2-1, is SQTIHQWPATLVQPVGSPLSLECTVEGTSNPNLYWYRQAAGRGLQLLFYSVGIGQISSEVPQNLSASRPQDRQFILSSKKLLLSDSGFYLCACSVFGNEQFFGPGTRLTVL.

At least ten counts were recorded for this clonotype. The chain has TRBV5-4 and TRBJ2-2; 7 bases align to TRBD1. V was pared by 4 bases and J by 2 bases, with 2 bases of the junction left unmatched. CDR1 is SGHNT and CDR2 is YYREEE in the germline V gene (reference sequence). This CDR3 spans 14 amino acids. CDR3 region: CASSRDSNTGELFF. CDR3 sequence (DNA): TGTGCCAGCAGCCGGGACAGCAACACCGGGGAGCTGTTTTTT.

This clonotype occurred a few times. V usage is TRBV19 and J usage is TRBJ2-2, with 7 nucleotides matching TRBD2. There are 17 residues in the CDR3. Trimming cost V 2 bases and J 1 base; bases outside gene matches: 7. The germline V gene encodes CDR1 LNHDA and CDR2 SQIVND (reference sequence). CDR3 coding DNA: TGTGCCAGTAGTATATTTGGGCTAGCGGAGAACACCGGGGAGCTGTTTTTT. Translation: CASSIFGLAENTGELFF.

V and J are TRBV6-6 and TRBJ2-3; D might be TRBD1 or TRBD2, each matching 5 bases. Per the germline V gene, CDR1 is MNHNY and CDR2 is SVGAGI (reference sequence). V was pared by 6 bases and J by 7 bases, with 17 bases between. This CDR3 is 14 amino acids long. The CDR3 DNA reads as TGTGCCAGCAGCTGGGACGGGATGTCAAATACGCAGTATTTT. Translating gives CASSWDGMSNTQYF.

As regards this clonotype: Relative to the germline gene, one junction end is altered; a read error may explain this. The chain joins TRBV4-2 to TRBJ1-5; no firm D call. The CDR3 sequence is 14 residues long. Germline loops: CDR1 LGHNA, CDR2 YNFKEQ. The CDR3 coding sequence is TGTGACAGCAGCCAAGATCTGATCAATCAGCCTCAGCATTTT. Protein sequence: CDSSQDLINQPQHF.

This chain connects TRBV20-1 to TRBJ2-5, with D possibly TRBD2 on 6 matching bases. V lost 6 bases and J lost 4, with 15 bases in between. CDR1 DFQATT and CDR2 SNEGSKA come from the germline V gene (reference sequence). The CDR3 length is 13 residues. CDR3 nucleotides: TGCAGTGCCCAACAAACTAGCACAGAGACCCAGTACTTC. Translation gives CSAQQTSTETQYF.

The V call is TRBV4-1, the J call TRBJ2-2; tentatively, D is TRBD2 (6 bases). CDR3 length: 15 amino acids. CDR1 and CDR2 (germline): MGHRA, YSYEKL. V was clipped by 0 bases and J by 3 bases, with 8 bases between them. CDR3 in DNA: TGCGCCAGCAGCCAAGAGGGAGGATACACCGGGGAGCTGTTTTTT. It encodes CASSQEGGYTGELFF.

Comment on this clonotype: A read error is possible here, since a much larger clone lies one base away. The genes are TRBV10-3 and TRBJ2-6; no clear D gene. Germline V gives CDR1 ENHRY, CDR2 SYGVKD. This CDR3 spans 15 amino acids. CDR3 bases: TGTGGCATCAGTGAGGCAAGGTTAGGGGCCAACGTCCTGACTTTC. Translation: CGISEARLGANVLTF.

As for this clonotype: A much larger clone is a single base away; this may be a read error. The rearrangement uses TRBV12-5 and TRBJ2-1, with TRBD1 as a possible D gene (7 bases). The CDR3 consists of 17 residues. V lost 5 bases and J lost 4, with 21 bases in between. Germline CDR1 is LGHNT and CDR2 is FRNRAP. The CDR3 bases are TGTGCTAGTGGTACTTTAGGAGGGGCAGGGGGTTACAATGAGCAGTTCTTC. Protein product: CASGTLGGAGGYNEQFF.

This clonotype was observed at least ten times. The chain employs TRBV3-1 and TRBJ2-1, with D possibly TRBD2 on 6 matching bases. This CDR3 contains 14 residues. The V end was cut by 2 bases, the J end by 8 bases, with 13 bases between. The germline V gene encodes CDR1 LGHDT and CDR2 YNNKEL (reference sequence). This chain's CDR3 is CASSQRRGDDEQFF. The CDR3 region has the DNA TGTGCCAGCAGCCAAAGGAGGGGAGACGATGAGCAGTTCTTC.

A remark on this clonotype: Without the conserved terminal phenylalanine or tryptophan, this CDR3 likely stems from a read error. The CDR3 coding sequence is TGTGCCAGCAATACAAACACGAACACTGAAGCTTTCTTA. This gives the protein CASNTNTNTEAFL. This rearrangement joins TRBV2 to TRBJ1-1; D call uncertain. The CDR3 consists of 13 residues. Deletions cut 7 bases from V and 1 base from J, with 10 bases between. Germline V gene data show CDR1 as SNHLY and CDR2 as FYNNEI.

In its sample, this clonotype was seen many times. V usage is TRBV24-1 and J usage is TRBJ2-2, with D hard to call. The CDR3 is 13 amino acids. Germline assignment: CDR1 KGHDR and CDR2 SFDVKD. V was clipped by 4 bases and J by 4 bases, with 6 bases between them. CDR3 bases: TGTGCCACCAGTGAACCCATCACCGGGGAGCTGTTTTTT. Translation: CATSEPITGELFF.

There are a few counts of this clonotype. This may stem from a read error, because a much larger clone lies one nucleotide away. The chain links TRBV19 to TRBJ1-5; TRBD1 might be the D (5 bases). The CDR3 covers 16 residues. Germline-derived CDR1 and CDR2 are LNHDA and SQIVND (reference sequence). The CDR3: CASSIKPGRTNQTQHF. CDR3 sequence (DNA): TGTGCCAGTAGTATAAAGCCGGGACGGACGAATCAGACCCAGCATTTT. The variable domain in full, with the rest retrieved from reference TRBV19 and TRBJ1-5, is DGGITQSPKYLFRKEGQNVTLSCEQNLNHDAMYWYRQDPGQGLRLIYYSQIVNDFQKGDIAEGYSVSREKKESFPLTVTSAQKNPTAFYLCASSIKPGRTNQTQHFGDGTRLSIL.

This clonotype was recorded many times. The gene calls are TRBV27 and TRBJ2-1, with D hard to call. The germline V gene has CDR1 MNHEY and CDR2 SMNVEV (reference sequence). The V end lost 3 bases, the J end lost 6 bases, and 3 bases lay between the germline ends. CDR3 length: 11 amino acids. The CDR3 DNA follows: TGTGCCAGCAGTTTCTTCAATGAGCAGTTCTTC. This sequence encodes CASSFFNEQFF.

The chain has TRBV20-1 and TRBJ2-1, with TRBD2 matching over 7 bases. With 5 bases clipped from V and 2 bases from J, the junction kept 9 bases outside the gene matches. Germline lookup yields CDR1 DFQATT and CDR2 SNEGSKA (reference sequence). The CDR3 spans 15 residues. The CDR3 here is CSAATLAGAYNEQFF. DNA of the CDR3: TGCAGTGCTGCCACCCTGGCGGGGGCCTACAATGAGCAGTTCTTC.

This clonotype showed up many times. V is TRBV4-2 and J is TRBJ2-1; the D is unclear. Deletions cut 1 base from V and 5 bases from J, with 9 bases between. The CDR3 is made up of 14 amino acids. Germline lookup yields CDR1 LGHNA and CDR2 YNFKEQ. CDR3 DNA: TGTGCCAGCAGCCAAGTTCTGAAGGACAATGAGCAGTTCTTC. Protein product: CASSQVLKDNEQFF.

Note on this clonotype: An end of the junction differs from the germline gene, which may be a read error. This chain uses TRBV5-1 with TRBJ2-2, with 7 nucleotides matching TRBD2. Germline CDR1 and CDR2: SGHRS and YFSETQ. The CDR3 covers 16 residues. The CDR3 here is CASRYASGSNTGELSF. As DNA, the CDR3 is TGCGCCAGCAGATACGCTAGCGGATCGAACACCGGGGAGCTGTCTTTT.

This clonotype has at least ten counts. At one end the junction does not follow the germline gene, possibly because of a read error. The V gene is TRBV10-1, the J gene TRBJ1-4; D unclear. Germline CDR1 WNHNN, CDR2 SYGVQD (reference sequence). CDR3 length equals 14 residues. The CDR3 loop is CASSDVGLNERLFF. The CDR3 DNA sequence: TGCGCCAGCAGTGACGTGGGCTTGAATGAAAGACTGTTTTTT.

The V call is TRBV24-1, the J call TRBJ2-1; D remains ambiguous. The V end was cut by 3 bases, the J end by 6 bases, with 14 bases between. The CDR3 extends over 15 amino acids. Germline values: CDR1 KGHDR, CDR2 SFDVKD. Written as DNA, the CDR3 is TGTGCCACCAGTGATCCCGCTTTGCCGTCCAATGAGCAGTTCTTC. Encoded protein: CATSDPALPSNEQFF.

The V call is TRBV15, the J call TRBJ1-1; D might be TRBD1 (5 bases). The germline gives CDR1 LNHNV, CDR2 YYDKDF (reference sequence). CDR3 length equals 15 residues. Trimming removed 0 bases from V and 1 base from J, with 9 bases in between. This CDR3 is CATSRDRAPNTEAFF. In DNA form, the CDR3 reads TGTGCCACCAGCAGAGACAGGGCGCCGAACACTGAAGCTTTCTTT.

The sample holds many counts of this clonotype. V is TRBV29-1 and J is TRBJ1-1; D ambiguous. The CDR3 is made up of 12 amino acids. The germline CDR1 and CDR2 sequences are SQVTM and ANQGSEA. V lost 5 bases and J 3 bases, leaving 10 bases between the germline ends. Here the CDR3 DNA reads TGCAGCGTTTGGTGGGGAGACACTGAAGCTTTCTTT. Amino acids: CSVWWGDTEAFF.

Of note for this clonotype: An end of the junction differs from the germline gene, which may be a read error. For the CDR3, the DNA is TGCAGTACTCCGTGGACAGCCTACAAAGAGCAGTTCTTC. Translated: CSTPWTAYKEQFF. The gene calls are TRBV20-1 and TRBJ2-1; perhaps TRBD1 as D (6 bases). The CDR3 is 13 residues long. The germline gives CDR1 DFQATT, CDR2 SNEGSKA (reference sequence).